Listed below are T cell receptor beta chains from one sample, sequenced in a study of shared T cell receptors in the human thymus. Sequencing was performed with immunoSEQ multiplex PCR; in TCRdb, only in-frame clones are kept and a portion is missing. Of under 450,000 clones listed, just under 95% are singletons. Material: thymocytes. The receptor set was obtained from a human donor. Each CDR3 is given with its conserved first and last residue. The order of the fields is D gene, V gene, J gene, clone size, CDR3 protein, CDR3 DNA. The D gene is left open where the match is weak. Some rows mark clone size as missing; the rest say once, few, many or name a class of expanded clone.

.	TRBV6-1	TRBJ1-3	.	CASGGGNTIYF	TGTGCCAGTGGGGGGGGAAACACCATATATTTT
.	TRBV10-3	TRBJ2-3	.	CAISERDSTDTQYF	TGTGCCATCAGTGAAAGGGACAGCACAGATACGCAGTATTTT
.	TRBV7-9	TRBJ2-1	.	CASSLRSGNYNEQFF	TGTGCCAGCAGCTTAAGGTCAGGGAACTACAATGAGCAGTTCTTC
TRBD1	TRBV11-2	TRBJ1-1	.	CASSTGQANTEAFF	TGTGCCAGCAGCACGGGACAGGCGAACACTGAAGCTTTCTTT
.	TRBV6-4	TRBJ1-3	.	CASSGHRDGSGNTIYF	TGTGCCAGCAGTGGACACCGGGACGGATCTGGAAACACCATATATTTT
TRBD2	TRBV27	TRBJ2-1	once	CASSLTSGREDNEQFF	TGTGCCAGCAGTTTGACTAGCGGGAGGGAGGACAATGAGCAGTTCTTC
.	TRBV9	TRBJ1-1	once	CASSAVRGRNRVRRHDTEAFF	TGTGCCAGCAGCGCAGTGAGGGGAAGAAACAGGGTAAGGAGGCACGACACTGAAGCTTTCTTT
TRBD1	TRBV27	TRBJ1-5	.	CASSATTGFRWPQHF	TGTGCCAGCAGTGCGACGACAGGGTTTCGATGGCCCCAGCATTTT
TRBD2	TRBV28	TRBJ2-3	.	CASGNRTSGSTDTQYF	TGTGCCAGCGGAAATCGGACTAGCGGGAGCACAGATACGCAGTATTTT
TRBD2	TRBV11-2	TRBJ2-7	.	CASSLDPPPGTSGRGAEQYF	TGTGCCAGCAGCTTAGATCCTCCACCCGGGACTAGCGGGAGAGGGGCGGAGCAGTACTTC
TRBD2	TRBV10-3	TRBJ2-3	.	CAISDVNGTSGSMGPRADTQYF	TGTGCCATCAGTGATGTTAATGGGACTAGCGGGAGTATGGGCCCCCGGGCGGATACGCAGTATTTT
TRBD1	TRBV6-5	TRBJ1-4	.	CASRPDRVVEKLFF	TGTGCCAGCAGACCCGACAGGGTGGTTGAAAAACTGTTTTTT
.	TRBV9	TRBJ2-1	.	CASTSNTLASHEQFF	TGTGCCAGCACCTCTAATACCCTAGCTTCTCATGAGCAGTTCTTC
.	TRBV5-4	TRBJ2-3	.	CASSLPISMEQKTQYF	TGTGCCAGCAGCTTGCCGATTTCTATGGAACAGAAGACGCAGTATTTT
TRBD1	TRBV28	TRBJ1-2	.	CASTSGQGENGYTF	TGTGCCAGCACCTCGGGACAGGGGGAAAATGGCTACACCTTC
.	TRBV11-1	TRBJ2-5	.	CASSLVGRSLIRSQETQYF	TGTGCCAGCAGCTTAGTTGGTAGAAGCCTCATAAGGAGCCAAGAGACCCAGTACTTC
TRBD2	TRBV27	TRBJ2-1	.	CASSPKDSSGQFF	TGTGCCAGCAGCCCTAAGGATTCTAGCGGCCAGTTCTTC
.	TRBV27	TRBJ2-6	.	CASTRRPVRGANVLTF	TGTGCCAGCACGAGACGCCCAGTAAGAGGGGCCAACGTCCTGACTTTC
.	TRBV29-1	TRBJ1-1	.	CSVAIGLGEAFF	TGCAGCGTTGCGATCGGTTTGGGTGAAGCTTTCTTT
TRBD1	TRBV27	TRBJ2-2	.	CASSLDRGPKPNTGELFF	TGTGCCAGCAGCCTTGACAGGGGGCCTAAACCAAACACCGGGGAGCTGTTTTTT
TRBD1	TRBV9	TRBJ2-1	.	CASSVQGAPYNEQFF	TGTGCCAGCAGCGTTCAGGGGGCACCATACAATGAGCAGTTCTTC
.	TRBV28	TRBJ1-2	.	CASGDLNYGYTF	TGTGCCAGCGGGGATCTTAACTATGGCTACACCTTC
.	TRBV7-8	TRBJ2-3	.	CASSLFTDTQYF	TGTGCCAGCAGCTTATTTACAGATACGCAGTATTTT